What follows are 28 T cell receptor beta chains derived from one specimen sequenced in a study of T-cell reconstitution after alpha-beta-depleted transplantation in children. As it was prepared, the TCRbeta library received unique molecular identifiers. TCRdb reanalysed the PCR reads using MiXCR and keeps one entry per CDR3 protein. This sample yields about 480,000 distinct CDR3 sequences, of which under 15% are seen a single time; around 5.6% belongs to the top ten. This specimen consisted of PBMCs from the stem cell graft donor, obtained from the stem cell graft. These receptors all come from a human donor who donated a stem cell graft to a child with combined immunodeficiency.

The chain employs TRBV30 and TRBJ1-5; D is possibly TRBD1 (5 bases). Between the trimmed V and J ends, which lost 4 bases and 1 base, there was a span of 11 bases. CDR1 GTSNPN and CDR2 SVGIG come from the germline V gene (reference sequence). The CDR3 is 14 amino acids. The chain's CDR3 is CAWNTGGSNQPQHF. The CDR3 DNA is TGTGCCTGGAATACTGGGGGGAGCAATCAGCCCCAGCATTTT.

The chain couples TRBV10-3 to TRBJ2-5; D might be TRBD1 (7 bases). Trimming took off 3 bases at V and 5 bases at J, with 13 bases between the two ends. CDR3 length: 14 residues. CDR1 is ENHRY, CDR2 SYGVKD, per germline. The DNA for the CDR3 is TGTGCCATCAGTGAAGTGCGGGACAGCGAGACCCAGTACTTC. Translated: CAISEVRDSETQYF.

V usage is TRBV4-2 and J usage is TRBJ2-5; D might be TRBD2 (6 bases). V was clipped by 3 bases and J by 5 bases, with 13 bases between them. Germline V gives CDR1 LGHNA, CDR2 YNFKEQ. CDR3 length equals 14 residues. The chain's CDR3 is CASSQKRVPETQYF. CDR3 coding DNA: TGTGCCAGCAGCCAGAAGCGGGTCCCGGAGACCCAGTACTTC.

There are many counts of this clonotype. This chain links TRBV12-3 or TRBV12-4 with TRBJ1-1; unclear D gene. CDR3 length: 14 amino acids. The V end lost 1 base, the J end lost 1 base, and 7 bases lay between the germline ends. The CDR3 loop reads CASSLDSTNTEAFF. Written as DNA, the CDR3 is TGTGCCAGCAGTTTAGATTCTACGAACACTGAAGCTTTCTTT.

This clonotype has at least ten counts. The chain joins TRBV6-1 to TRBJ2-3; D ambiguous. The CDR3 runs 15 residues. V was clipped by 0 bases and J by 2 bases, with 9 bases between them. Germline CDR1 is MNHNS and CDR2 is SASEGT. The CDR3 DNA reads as TGTGCCAGCAGTGAAGCTCGCGCTATCACAGATACGCAGTATTTT. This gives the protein CASSEARAITDTQYF.

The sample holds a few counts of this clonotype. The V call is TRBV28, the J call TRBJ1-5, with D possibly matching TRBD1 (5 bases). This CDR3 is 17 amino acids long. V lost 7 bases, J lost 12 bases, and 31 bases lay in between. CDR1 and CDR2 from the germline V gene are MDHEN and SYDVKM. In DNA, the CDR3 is TGTGCCAGCACCTCCCCGGGACGTATTTTTAATCAGCCCGACCAGCATTTT. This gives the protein CASTSPGRIFNQPDQHF.

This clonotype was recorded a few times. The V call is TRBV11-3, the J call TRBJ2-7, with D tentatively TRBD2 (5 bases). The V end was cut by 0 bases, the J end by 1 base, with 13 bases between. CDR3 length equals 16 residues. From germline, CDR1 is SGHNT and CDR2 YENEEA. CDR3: CASSLDLIARSYEQYF. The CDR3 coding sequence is TGTGCCAGCAGCTTAGATCTAATAGCGCGATCCTACGAGCAGTACTTC.

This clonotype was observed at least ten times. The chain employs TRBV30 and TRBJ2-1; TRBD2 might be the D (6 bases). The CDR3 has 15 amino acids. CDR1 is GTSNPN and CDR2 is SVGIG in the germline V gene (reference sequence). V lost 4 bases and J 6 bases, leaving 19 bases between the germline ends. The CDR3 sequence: CAWMSGLGGLNEQFF. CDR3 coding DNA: TGTGCCTGGATGTCAGGTCTTGGGGGACTCAATGAGCAGTTCTTC.

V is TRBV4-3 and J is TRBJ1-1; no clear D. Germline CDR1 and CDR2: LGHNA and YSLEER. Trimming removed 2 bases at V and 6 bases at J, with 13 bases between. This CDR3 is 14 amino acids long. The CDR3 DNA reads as TGCGCCAGCAGCCAATATGTATTCGAGGCTGAAGCTTTCTTT. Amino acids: CASSQYVFEAEAFF.

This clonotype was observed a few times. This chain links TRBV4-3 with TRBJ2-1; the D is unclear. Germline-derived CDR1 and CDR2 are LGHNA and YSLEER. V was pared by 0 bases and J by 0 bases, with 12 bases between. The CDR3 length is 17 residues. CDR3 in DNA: TGCGCCAGCAGCCAAGATACGAGATTCAGCTCCTACAATGAGCAGTTCTTC. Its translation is CASSQDTRFSSYNEQFF.

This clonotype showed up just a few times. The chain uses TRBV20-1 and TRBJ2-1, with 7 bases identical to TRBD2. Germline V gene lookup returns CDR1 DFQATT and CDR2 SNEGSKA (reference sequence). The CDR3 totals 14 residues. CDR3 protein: CSAQDVSGPNEQFF. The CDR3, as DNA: TGCAGCGCCCAGGACGTTAGCGGGCCTAATGAGCAGTTCTTC.

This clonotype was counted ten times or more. The chain's CDR3 is CASSLASTTNEQFF. In DNA, the CDR3 is TGTGCCAGCAGCCTGGCCTCGACGACTAATGAGCAGTTCTTC. The genes are TRBV12-3 or TRBV12-4 and TRBJ2-1; no firm D call. The CDR3 runs 14 residues. The V gene lost 6 bases and the J gene lost 7 bases, with 16 bases spanning the gap.

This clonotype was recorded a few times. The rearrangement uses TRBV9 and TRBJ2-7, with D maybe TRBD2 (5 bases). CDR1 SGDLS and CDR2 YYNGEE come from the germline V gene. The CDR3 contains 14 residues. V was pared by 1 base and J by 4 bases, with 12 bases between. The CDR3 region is CASSVSGNPYEQYF. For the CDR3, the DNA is TGTGCCAGCAGCGTATCCGGGAACCCTTACGAGCAGTACTTC.

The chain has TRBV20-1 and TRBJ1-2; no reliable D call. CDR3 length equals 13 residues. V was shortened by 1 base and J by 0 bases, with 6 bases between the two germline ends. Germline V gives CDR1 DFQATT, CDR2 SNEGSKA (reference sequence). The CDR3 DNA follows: TGCAGTGCTAGAGTTTACTCTAACTATGGCTACACCTTC. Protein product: CSARVYSNYGYTF.

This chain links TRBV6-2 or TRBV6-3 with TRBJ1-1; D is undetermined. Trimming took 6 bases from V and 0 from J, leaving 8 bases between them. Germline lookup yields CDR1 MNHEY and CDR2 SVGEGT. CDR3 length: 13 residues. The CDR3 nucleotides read TGTGCCAGCAGCTGGGCACTGAACACTGAAGCTTTCTTT. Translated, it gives CASSWALNTEAFF.

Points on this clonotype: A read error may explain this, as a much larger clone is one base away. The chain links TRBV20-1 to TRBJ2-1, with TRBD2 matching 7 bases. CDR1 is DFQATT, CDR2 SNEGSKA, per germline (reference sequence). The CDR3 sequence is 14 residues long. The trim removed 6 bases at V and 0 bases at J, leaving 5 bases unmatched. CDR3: CSAFWTSSYNEQFF. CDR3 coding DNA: TGCAGTGCCTTCTGGACTAGCTCCTACAATGAGCAGTTCTTC.

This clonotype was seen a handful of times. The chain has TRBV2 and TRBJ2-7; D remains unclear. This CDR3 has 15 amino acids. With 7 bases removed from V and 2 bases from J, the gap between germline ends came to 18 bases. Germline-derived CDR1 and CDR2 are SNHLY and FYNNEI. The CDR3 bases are TGTGCCAGCACCACGAAGCCGGCAGGAGCCTACGAGCAGTACTTC. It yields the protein CASTTKPAGAYEQYF.

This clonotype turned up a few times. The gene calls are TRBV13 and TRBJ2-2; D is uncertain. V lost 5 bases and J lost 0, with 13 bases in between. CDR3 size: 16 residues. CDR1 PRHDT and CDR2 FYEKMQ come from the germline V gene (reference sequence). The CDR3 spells CASSPSSRANTGELFF. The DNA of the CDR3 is TGTGCCAGCAGCCCCTCATCTCGAGCGAACACCGGGGAGCTGTTTTTT. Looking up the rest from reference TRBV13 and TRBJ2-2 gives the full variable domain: AAGVIQSPRHLIKEKRETATLKCYPIPRHDTVYWYQQGPGQDPQFLISFYEKMQSDKGSIPDRFSAQQFSDYHSELNMSSLELGDSALYFCASSPSSRANTGELFFGEGSRLTVL.

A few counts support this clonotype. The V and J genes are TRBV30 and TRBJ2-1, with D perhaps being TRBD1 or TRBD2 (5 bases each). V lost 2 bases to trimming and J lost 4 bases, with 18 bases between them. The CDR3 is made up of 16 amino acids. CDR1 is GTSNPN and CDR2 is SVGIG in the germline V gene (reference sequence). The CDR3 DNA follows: TGTGCCTGGAGTTACCCCGGGACGGCCTATTACAATGAGCAGTTCTTC. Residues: CAWSYPGTAYYNEQFF.

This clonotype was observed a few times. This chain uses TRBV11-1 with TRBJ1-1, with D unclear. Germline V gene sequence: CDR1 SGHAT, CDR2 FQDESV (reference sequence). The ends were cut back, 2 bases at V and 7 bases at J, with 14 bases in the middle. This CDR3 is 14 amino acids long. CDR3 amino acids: CASSLRVTGSEAFF. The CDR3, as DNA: TGTGCCAGCAGCTTAAGGGTTACGGGCAGTGAAGCTTTCTTT.

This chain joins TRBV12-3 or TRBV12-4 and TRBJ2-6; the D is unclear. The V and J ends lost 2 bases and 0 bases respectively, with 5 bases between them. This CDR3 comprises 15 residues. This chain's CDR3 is CASSLTYSGANVLTF. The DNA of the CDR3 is TGTGCCAGCAGTTTAACGTACTCTGGGGCCAACGTCCTGACTTTC.

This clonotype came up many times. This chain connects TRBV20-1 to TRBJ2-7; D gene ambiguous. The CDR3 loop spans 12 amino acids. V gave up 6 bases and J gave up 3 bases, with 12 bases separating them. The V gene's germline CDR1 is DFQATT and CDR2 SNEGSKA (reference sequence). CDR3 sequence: CSARPGYYEQYF. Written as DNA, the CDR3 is TGCAGTGCCAGACCGGGCTACTACGAGCAGTACTTC.

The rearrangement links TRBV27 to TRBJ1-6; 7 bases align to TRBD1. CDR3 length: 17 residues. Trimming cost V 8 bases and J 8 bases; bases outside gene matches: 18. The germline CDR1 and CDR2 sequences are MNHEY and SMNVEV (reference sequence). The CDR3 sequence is CASGRLWRTGDDSPLHF. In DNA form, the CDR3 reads TGTGCCAGCGGCCGCCTATGGCGAACAGGGGATGATTCACCCCTCCACTTT.

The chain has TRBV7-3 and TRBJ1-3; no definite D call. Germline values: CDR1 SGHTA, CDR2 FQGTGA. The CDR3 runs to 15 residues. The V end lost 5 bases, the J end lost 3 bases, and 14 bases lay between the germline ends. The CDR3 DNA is TGTGCCAGCAGCGACGGACCTTACGGTGGAAACACCATATATTTT. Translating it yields CASSDGPYGGNTIYF.

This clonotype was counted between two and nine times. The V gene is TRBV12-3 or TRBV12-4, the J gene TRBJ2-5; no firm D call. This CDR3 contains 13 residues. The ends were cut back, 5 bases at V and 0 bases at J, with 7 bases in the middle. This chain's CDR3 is CASSGRNQETQYF. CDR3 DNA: TGTGCCAGCAGTGGACGGAACCAAGAGACCCAGTACTTC.

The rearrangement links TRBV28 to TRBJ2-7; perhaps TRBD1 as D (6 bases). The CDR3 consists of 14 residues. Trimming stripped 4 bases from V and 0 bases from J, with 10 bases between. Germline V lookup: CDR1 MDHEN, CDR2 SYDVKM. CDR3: CASSSHRVSYEQYF. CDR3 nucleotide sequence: TGTGCCAGCAGTTCCCACAGGGTCTCCTACGAGCAGTACTTC.

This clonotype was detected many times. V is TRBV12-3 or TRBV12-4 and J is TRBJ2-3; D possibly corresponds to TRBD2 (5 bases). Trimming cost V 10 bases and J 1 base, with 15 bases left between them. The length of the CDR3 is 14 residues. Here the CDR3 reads CATKFWGGTDTQYF. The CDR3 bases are TGTGCCACCAAGTTTTGGGGAGGCACAGATACGCAGTATTTT.

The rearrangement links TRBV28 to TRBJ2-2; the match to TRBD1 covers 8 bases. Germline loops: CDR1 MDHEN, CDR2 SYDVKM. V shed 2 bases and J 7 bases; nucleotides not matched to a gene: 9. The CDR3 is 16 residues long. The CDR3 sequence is CASSLIAGTGDGELFF. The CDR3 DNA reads TGTGCCAGCAGTTTAATCGCCGGGACAGGAGACGGGGAGCTGTTTTTT.